This T cell receptor (beta chain) originates from a study of T cell repertoires in ileal Crohn's disease. Study-wide context: About half of patients got postoperative therapy: 11 thiopurines, over 15 anti-TNF. Regarding the study as a whole: Clonal expansions were more frequent in active smokers than non-smokers at surgery. Mucosal expansions were suggested to be mainly CD8 T cells.

Adults with ileal or ileocolonic Crohn's disease and an indication for resection were eligible. TCRdb's table, derived via immunoSEQ multiplex PCR, lists solely in-frame clones and lacks some. The repertoire holds about 4,000 clones, with 72% as singletons. The CDR3 has 17 amino acids. About this clone: Its antigen is as yet unknown.

The V call is TRBV21-1, the J call TRBJ1-5; TRBD1 was called by the table and not checked on the DNA. TRBV21-1 is flagged as a pseudogene. The sample taken for sequencing was ileal tissue. The source of this sequence is an adult with Crohn's disease. CDR3 bases: TGTGCCAGCACCACACCCCAGAGGGGGCGCGGCAATCAGCCCCAGCATTTT. It specifies CASTTPQRGRGNQPQHF.